This T cell receptor beta chain comes out of a study of blood T cell repertoires in COVID-19. For the study at large: The United States, Italy and Spain supplied acute and convalescent COVID-19 samples. Sources were T cells, B-cell-depleted T cells, or PBMCs; the material itself was cDNA or gDNA.

Germline CDR1 KGHSH, CDR2 LQKENI. J was trimmed by 3 bases and V by 2 bases; bases with no gene match: 7. CDR3 size: 17 residues. Methods used by the authors: Cell counts per sample came from amplifying reference gene primers. Clones were sequenced by immunoSEQ multiplex PCR, and TCRdb holds only the in-frame ones, with some missing. V, J and clone size are those of that table, while D and trimming were read from the DNA. The data show under 250,000 clones, with around 83% seen just once and under 3.5% held by the top ten. The clonotype was recovered from a man in his fifties who had recovered from COVID-19. Sample: peripheral blood. V usage is TRBV18 and J usage is TRBJ2-3; TRBD2 matches 11 bases. The chain's CDR3 is CASSPRETSGKTDTQYF. The CDR3 coding sequence is TGTGCCAGCTCACCAAGGGAGACTAGCGGGAAAACAGATACGCAGTATTTT. The complete variable domain, with remaining parts taken from reference TRBV18 and TRBJ2-3, reads NAGVMQNPRHLVRRRGQEARLRCSPMKGHSHVYWYRQLPEEGLKFMVYLQKENIIDESGMPKERFSAEFPKEGPSILRIQQVVRGDSAAYFCASSPRETSGKTDTQYFGPGTRLTVL.